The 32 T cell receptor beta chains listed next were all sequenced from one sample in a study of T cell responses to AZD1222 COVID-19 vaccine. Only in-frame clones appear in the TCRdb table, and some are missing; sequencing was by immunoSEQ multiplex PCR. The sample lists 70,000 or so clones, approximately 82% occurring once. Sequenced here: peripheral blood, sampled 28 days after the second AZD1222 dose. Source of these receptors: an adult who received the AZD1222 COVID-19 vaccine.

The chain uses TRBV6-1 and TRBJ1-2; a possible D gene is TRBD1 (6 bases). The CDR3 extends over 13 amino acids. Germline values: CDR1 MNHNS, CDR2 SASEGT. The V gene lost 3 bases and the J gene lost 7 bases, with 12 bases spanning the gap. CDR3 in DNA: TGTGCCAGCAGTGACCCACAGGGCTTTGGCTACACCTTC. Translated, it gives CASSDPQGFGYTF.

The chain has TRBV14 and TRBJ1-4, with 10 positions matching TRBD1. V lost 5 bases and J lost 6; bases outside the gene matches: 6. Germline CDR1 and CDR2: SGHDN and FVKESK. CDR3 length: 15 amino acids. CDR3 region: CASSTRTGGYEKLFF. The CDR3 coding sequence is TGTGCCAGCAGCACTCGGACAGGGGGATATGAAAAACTGTTTTTT.

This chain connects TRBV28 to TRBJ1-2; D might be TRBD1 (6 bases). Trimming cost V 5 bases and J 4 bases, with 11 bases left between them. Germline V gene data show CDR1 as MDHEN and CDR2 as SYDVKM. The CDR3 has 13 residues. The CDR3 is CASSLGQFYGYTF. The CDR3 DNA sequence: TGTGCCAGCAGTCTCGGACAGTTCTATGGCTACACCTTC.

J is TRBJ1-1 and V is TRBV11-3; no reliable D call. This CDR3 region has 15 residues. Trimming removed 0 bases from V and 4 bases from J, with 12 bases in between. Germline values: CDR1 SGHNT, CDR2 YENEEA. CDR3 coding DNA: TGTGCCAGCAGCTTAGAAGGAGAGCATGGCACTGAAGCTTTCTTT. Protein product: CASSLEGEHGTEAFF. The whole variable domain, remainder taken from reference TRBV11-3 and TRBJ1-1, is EAGVVQSPRYKIIEKKQPVAFWCNPISGHNTLYWYLQNLGQGPELLIRYENEEAVDDSQLPKDRFSAERLKGVDSTLKIQPAELGDSAVYLCASSLEGEHGTEAFFGQGTRLTVV.

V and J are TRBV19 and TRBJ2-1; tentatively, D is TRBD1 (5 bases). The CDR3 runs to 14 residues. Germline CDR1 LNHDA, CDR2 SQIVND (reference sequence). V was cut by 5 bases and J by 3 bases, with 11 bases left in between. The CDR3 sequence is CASSVWQGYNEQFF. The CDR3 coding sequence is TGTGCCAGTAGTGTATGGCAGGGCTACAATGAGCAGTTCTTC.

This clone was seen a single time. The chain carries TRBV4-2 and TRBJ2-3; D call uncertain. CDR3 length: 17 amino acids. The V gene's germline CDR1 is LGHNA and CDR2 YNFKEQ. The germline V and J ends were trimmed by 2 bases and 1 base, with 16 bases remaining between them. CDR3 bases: TGTGCCAGCAGCCAATCCCCGTCCAGCGAGGGCACAGATACGCAGTATTTT. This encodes CASSQSPSSEGTDTQYF.

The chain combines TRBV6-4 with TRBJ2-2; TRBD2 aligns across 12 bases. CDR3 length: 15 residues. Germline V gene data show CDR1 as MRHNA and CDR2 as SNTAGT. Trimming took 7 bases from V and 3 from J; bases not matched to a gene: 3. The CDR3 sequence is CASKRTSGDTGELFF. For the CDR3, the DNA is TGTGCCAGCAAGAGGACTAGCGGGGACACCGGGGAGCTGTTTTTT.

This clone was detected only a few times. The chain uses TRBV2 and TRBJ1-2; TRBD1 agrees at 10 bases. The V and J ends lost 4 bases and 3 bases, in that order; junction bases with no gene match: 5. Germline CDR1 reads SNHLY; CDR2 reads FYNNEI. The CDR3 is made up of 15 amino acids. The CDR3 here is CASSVRDRGDYGYTF. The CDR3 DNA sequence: TGTGCCAGCAGTGTCCGGGACAGGGGCGACTATGGCTACACCTTC.

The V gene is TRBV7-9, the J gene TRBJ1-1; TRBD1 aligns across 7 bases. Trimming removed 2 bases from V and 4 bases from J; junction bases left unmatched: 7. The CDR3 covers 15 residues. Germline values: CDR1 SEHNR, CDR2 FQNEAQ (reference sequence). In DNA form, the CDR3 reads TGTGCCAGCAGCTTACCTACAGGGGTTGGCACTGAAGCTTTCTTT. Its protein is CASSLPTGVGTEAFF.

Here the CDR3 reads CATKRRLGGYTGELFF. The CDR3 coding sequence is TGTGCCACCAAGAGGAGGTTGGGGGGGTATACCGGGGAGCTGTTTTTT. J is TRBJ2-2 and V is TRBV2, with 7 bases fitting TRBD2. The CDR3 contains 16 residues. The V gene end was trimmed by 10 bases and the J gene end by 5 bases; junction bases not matched to a gene: 16. Germline CDR1 and CDR2: SNHLY and FYNNEI.

This CDR3 is CASSEALGWAQYF. DNA for the CDR3: TGCGCCAGCAGTGAGGCTCTCGGGTGGGCCCAGTACTTC. The chain combines TRBV10-2 with TRBJ2-5; D unclear. Trimming removed 2 bases at V and 9 bases at J, with 13 bases between. The CDR3 spans 13 residues. CDR1 and CDR2 (germline): WSHSY, SAAADI.

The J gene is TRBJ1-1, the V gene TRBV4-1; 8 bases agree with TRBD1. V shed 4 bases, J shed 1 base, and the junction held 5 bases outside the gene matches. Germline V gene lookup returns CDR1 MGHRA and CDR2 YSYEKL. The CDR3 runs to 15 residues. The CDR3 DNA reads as TGCGCCAGCAGCCGATGGGACAGGCAGAACACTGAAGCTTTCTTT. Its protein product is CASSRWDRQNTEAFF.

CDR3 coding DNA: TGTGCCAGCAGTTCCCATGGACAGGGGGTAGCTTTCTTT. Translated, it gives CASSSHGQGVAFF. The V gene is TRBV6-2 or TRBV6-3, the J gene TRBJ1-1; 10 bases agree with TRBD1. The CDR3 length is 13 residues. The germline gives CDR1 MNHEY, CDR2 SVGEGT. V lost 4 bases and J lost 10; bases outside the gene matches: 6.

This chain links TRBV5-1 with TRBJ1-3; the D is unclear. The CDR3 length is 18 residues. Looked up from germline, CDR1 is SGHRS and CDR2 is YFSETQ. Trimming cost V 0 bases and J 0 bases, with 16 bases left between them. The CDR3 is CASSLVPPGGSSGNTIYF. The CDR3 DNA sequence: TGCGCCAGCAGCTTGGTCCCGCCGGGCGGGAGCTCTGGAAACACCATATATTTT.

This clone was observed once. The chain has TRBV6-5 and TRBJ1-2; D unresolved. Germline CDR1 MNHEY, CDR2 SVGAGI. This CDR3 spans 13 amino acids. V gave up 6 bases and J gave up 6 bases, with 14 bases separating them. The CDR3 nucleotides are TGTGCCAGCAGCTCCCTCCGGGAAAATGGCTACACCTTC. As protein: CASSSLRENGYTF.

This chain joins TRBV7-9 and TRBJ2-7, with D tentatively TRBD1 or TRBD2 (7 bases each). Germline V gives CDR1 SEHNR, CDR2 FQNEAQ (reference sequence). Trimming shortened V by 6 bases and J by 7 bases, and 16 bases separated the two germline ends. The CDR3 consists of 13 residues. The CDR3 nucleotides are TGTGCCAGCAGACAATGGGAGGGACAGGAGCAGTACTTC. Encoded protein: CASRQWEGQEQYF.

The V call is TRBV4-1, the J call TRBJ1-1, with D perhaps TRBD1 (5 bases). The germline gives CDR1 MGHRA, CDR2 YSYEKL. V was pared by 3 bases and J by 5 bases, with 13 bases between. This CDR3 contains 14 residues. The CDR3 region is CASSHHWGPTEAFF. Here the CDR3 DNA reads TGCGCCAGCAGCCACCACTGGGGCCCGACTGAAGCTTTCTTT.

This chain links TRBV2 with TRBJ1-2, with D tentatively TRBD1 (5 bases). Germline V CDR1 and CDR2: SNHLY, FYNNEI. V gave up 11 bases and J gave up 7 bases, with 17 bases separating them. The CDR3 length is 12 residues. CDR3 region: CASTPGDTGYTF. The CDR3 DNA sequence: TGTGCCTCTACTCCGGGGGATACTGGCTACACCTTC.

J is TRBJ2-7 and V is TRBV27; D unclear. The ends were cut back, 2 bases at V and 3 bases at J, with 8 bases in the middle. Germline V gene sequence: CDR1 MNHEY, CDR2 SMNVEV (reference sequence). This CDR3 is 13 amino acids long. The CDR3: CASSLLWGYEQYF. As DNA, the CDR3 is TGTGCCAGCAGTTTACTATGGGGCTACGAGCAGTACTTC.

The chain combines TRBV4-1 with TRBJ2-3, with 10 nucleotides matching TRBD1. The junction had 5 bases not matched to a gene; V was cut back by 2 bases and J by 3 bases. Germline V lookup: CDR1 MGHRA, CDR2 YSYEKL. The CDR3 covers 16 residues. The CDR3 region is CASSQNRQGATDTQYF. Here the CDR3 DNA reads TGCGCCAGCAGCCAAAACCGACAGGGGGCTACAGATACGCAGTATTTT.

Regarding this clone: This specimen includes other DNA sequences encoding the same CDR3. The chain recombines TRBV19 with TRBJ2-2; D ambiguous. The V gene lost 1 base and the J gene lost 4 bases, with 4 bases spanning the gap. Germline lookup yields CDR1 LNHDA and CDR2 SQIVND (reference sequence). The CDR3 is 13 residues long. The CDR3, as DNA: TGTGCCAGTAGTATAGCCGCCACCGGGGAGCTGTTTTTT. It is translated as CASSIAATGELFF.

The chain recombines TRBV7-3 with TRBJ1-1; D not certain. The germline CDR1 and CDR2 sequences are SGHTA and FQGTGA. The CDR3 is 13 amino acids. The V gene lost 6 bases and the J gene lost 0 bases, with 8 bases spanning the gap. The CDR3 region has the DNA TGTGCCAGCAGTCGTGTCATGAACACTGAAGCTTTCTTT. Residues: CASSRVMNTEAFF.

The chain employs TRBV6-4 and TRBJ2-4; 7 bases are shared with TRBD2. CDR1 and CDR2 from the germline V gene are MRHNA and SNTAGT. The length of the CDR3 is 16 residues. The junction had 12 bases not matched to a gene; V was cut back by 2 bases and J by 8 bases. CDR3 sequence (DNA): TGTGCCAGCAGTGACCAGTGGGGGGGGTATTTGTACATTCAGTACTTC. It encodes CASSDQWGGYLYIQYF.

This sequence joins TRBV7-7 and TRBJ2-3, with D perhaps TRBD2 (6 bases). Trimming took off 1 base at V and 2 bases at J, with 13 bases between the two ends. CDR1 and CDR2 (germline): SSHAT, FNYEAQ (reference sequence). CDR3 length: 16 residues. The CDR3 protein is CASSLGRGVVTDTQYF. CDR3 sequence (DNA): TGTGCCAGCAGCTTAGGGCGGGGTGTTGTCACAGATACGCAGTATTTT.

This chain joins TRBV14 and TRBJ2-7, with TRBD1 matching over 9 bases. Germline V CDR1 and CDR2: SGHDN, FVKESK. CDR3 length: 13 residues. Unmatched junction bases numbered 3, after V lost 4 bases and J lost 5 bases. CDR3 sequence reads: CASSLQGAHEQYF. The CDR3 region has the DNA TGTGCCAGCAGCCTACAGGGGGCCCACGAGCAGTACTTC. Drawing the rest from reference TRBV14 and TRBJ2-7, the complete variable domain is EAGVTQFPSHSVIEKGQTVTLRCDPISGHDNLYWYRRVMGKEIKFLLHFVKESKQDESGMPNNRFLAERTGGTYSTLKVQPAELEDSGVYFCASSLQGAHEQYFGPGTRLTVT.

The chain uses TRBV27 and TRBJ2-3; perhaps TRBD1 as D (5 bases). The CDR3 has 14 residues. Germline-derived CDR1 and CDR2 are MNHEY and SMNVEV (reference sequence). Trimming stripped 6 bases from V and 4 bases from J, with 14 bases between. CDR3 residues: CASSPGWGPDTQYF. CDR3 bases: TGTGCCAGCAGCCCTGGGTGGGGCCCAGATACGCAGTATTTT.

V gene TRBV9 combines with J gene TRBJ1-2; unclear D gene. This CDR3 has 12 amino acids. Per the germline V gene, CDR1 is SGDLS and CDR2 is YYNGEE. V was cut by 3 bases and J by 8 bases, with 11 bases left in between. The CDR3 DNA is TGTGCCAGCAGCGGTCGACCGGCGGGCTACACCTTC. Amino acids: CASSGRPAGYTF. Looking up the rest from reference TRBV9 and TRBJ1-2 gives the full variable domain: DSGVTQTPKHLITATGQRVTLRCSPRSGDLSVYWYQQSLDQGLQFLIQYYNGEERAKGNILERFSAQQFPDLHSELNLSSLELGDSALYFCASSGRPAGYTFGSGTRLTVV.

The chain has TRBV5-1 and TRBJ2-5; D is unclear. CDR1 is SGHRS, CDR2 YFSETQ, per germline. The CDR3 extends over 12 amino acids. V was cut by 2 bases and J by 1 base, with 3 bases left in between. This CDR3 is CASSFPQETQYF. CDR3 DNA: TGCGCCAGCAGCTTTCCCCAAGAGACCCAGTACTTC.

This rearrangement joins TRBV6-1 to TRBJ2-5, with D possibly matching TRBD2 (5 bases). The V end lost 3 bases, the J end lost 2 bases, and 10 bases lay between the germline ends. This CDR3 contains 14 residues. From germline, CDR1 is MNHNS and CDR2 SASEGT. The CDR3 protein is CASSDWTGQETQYF. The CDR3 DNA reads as TGTGCCAGCAGTGATTGGACGGGGCAAGAGACCCAGTACTTC.

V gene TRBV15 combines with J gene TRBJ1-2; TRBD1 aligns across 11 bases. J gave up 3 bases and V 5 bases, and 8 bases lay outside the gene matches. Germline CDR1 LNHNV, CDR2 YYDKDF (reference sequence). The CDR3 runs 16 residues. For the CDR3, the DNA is TGTGCCACCAGCGAGGACAGGGGGCACTCTTACTATGGCTACACCTTC. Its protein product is CATSEDRGHSYYGYTF.

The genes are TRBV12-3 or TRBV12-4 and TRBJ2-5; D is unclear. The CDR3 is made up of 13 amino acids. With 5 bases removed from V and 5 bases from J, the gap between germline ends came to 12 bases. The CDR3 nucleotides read TGTGCCAGCAGTCCACGAAGAGAGGAGACCCAGTACTTC. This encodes CASSPRREETQYF.

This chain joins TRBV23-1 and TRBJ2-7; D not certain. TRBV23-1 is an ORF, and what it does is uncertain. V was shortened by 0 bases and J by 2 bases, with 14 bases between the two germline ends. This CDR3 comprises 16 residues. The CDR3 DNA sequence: TGCGCCAGCAGTCAATCGGACGGAGAAGGAACCTACGAGCAGTACTTC. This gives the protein CASSQSDGEGTYEQYF.